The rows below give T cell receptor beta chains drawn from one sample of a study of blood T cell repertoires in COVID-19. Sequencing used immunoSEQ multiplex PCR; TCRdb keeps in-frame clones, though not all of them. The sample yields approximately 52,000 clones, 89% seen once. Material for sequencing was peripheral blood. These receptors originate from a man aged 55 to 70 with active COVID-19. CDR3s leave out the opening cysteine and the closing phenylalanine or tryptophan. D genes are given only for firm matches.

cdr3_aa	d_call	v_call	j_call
ASSQVSGPSGGYT	.	TRBV4-2	TRBJ1-2
ASSWKGQGVYEQY	TRBD1	TRBV11-2	TRBJ2-7
ASSPGGGEDNEQF	.	TRBV21-1	TRBJ2-1
ASSQQGRDTGELF	.	TRBV4-2	TRBJ2-2
ASSFEGGRNEQF	TRBD2	TRBV28	TRBJ2-1
ASSLGRDRGLDEQF	TRBD1	TRBV7-8	TRBJ2-1
ASSQRGFSQETQY	.	TRBV18	TRBJ2-5
ASSPGQGISNQPQH	TRBD1	TRBV18	TRBJ1-5
ASSKGRPGGNQPQH	.	TRBV19	TRBJ1-5
ASRPGTGELF	.	TRBV25-1	TRBJ2-2
ASSVGQGWDEQF	TRBD1	TRBV9	TRBJ2-1
ASRKGDTGELF	.	TRBV2	TRBJ2-2
ASSPAGMSGDTQY	.	TRBV18	TRBJ2-3
ASSFDSYSYNEQF	.	TRBV6-6	TRBJ2-1
ASSLLGQGYYGYT	TRBD1	TRBV27	TRBJ1-2
ASSVGRETGELF	.	TRBV7-9	TRBJ2-2
ASMEGQGIFISNQPQH	TRBD1	TRBV19	TRBJ1-5
ASSRGVGRGNNEQF	TRBD2	TRBV7-3	TRBJ2-1
SSAAGTTDTQY	.	TRBV29-1	TRBJ2-3
ASSVDLRGLMNTEAF	.	TRBV9	TRBJ1-1
ASGSRRGGTQY	.	TRBV19	TRBJ2-5
ASTRDSKSSYNEQF	TRBD1	TRBV5-1	TRBJ2-1
ASSPRRGRGDGYT	.	TRBV27	TRBJ1-2
ASSPNRGTEAF	TRBD1	TRBV25-1	TRBJ1-1
ASSLLERAF	.	TRBV7-9	TRBJ1-1
ASSQGTGQVEKLF	TRBD1	TRBV4-2	TRBJ1-4
SVLAGPEKLF	.	TRBV29-1	TRBJ1-4
ASSQDRRDTETQY	.	TRBV4-3	TRBJ2-5
ASSPGRSSGRFPDTQY	TRBD2	TRBV6-2/TRBV6-3	TRBJ2-3
ASSPMGLGELF	.	TRBV18	TRBJ2-2
ASSPRTRVENEQF	TRBD2	TRBV5-1	TRBJ2-1
ASSLTLLGQGSTDTQY	.	TRBV7-3	TRBJ2-3
ASSLYILGQGRGSPLH	.	TRBV27	TRBJ1-6
ASSLGSREGGGYT	.	TRBV7-8	TRBJ1-2
AWTIQGSAGELF	TRBD1	TRBV30	TRBJ2-2
ASSQDRGYDYGYT	TRBD1	TRBV4-2	TRBJ1-2
ASSRNRDGTEAF	.	TRBV6-5	TRBJ1-1
ASSGQSSNQPQH	.	TRBV6-5	TRBJ1-5
ASSLGLAASTDTQY	.	TRBV28	TRBJ2-3
ASSTRLAGDNEQF	TRBD2	TRBV7-8	TRBJ2-1
ASCSSGSFADTQY	TRBD2	TRBV19	TRBJ2-3
AISDRGGNTIY	.	TRBV10-3	TRBJ1-3